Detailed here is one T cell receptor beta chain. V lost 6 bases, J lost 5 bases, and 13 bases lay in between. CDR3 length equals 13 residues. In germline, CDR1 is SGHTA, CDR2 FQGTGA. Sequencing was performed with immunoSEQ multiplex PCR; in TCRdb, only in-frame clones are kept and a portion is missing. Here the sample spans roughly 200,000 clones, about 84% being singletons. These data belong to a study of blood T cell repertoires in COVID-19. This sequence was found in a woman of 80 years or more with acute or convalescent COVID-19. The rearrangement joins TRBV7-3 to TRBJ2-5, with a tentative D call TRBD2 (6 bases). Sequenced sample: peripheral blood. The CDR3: CASRLASTETQYF. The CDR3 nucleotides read TGTGCCAGCAGGCTAGCGTCAACGGAGACCCAGTACTTC.